This TCR beta chain is drawn from a study of blood T cell repertoires in COVID-19. In the study overall: The study drew acute and convalescent COVID-19 samples from the United States, Italy and Spain. T cells, B-cell-depleted T cells, or PBMCs supplied cDNA or gDNA.

This clone was seen more than once but under ten times. The germline V gene has CDR1 SGHTA and CDR2 FQGNSA. Trimming at V came to 4 bases and at J to 5 bases, leaving 8 bases not matched to a gene. The CDR3 spans 15 residues. Authors' processing steps: Amplified reference gene primers provided the basis for estimating nucleated cell counts. Method: immunoSEQ multiplex PCR; TCRdb's copy keeps in-frame clones and lacks some. V and J calls and clone size are those listed in that table; D and trimming were worked out from the DNA. This sample yields over 200,000 clones, of which around 90% are seen a single time; around 6.9% belongs to the top ten.

The sequencing sample was made of peripheral blood. The sequence was collected from a man aged 60 to 69 who had recovered from COVID-19. The V gene is TRBV7-2, the J gene TRBJ2-3; 8 nucleotides line up with TRBD2. The CDR3 spells CASSSSGSVGDTQYF. The CDR3 nucleotides read TGTGCCAGCAGCTCGAGCGGGAGCGTGGGAGATACGCAGTATTTT.